The clone carrying this TCR beta chain has ten or more counts. Its antigen is not known. CDR1 is SGHRS and CDR2 is YFSETQ in the germline V gene. Between the trimmed V and J ends, which lost 4 bases and 3 bases, there was a span of 8 bases. The CDR3 runs to 13 residues. This record comes from a study of T-cell memory formation after mild COVID-19. General study findings and limits: That cross-reactive memory joined was suggested by some responding clones appearing in pre-infection memory. Contracting clones from day 15 to 85 showed balanced CD4/CD8; later expanders favored CD4+. The study found contracting CD4+ clones mainly in CM and EM and contracting CD8+ clones in EMRA.

Constant-segment-primed 5'RACE gave TCR alpha and TCR beta cDNA libraries with sample barcodes and UMIs. TCRdb processed the 5' RACE reads anew with MiXCR; each CDR3 protein has one entry. The data contain about 200,000 distinct CDR3 sequences, roughly 10% of them singletons. This chain joins TRBV5-1 and TRBJ2-4; D is uncertain. The sequenced sample consisted of PBMCs or a T cell subset sorted from them (not recorded which). The source of this sequence is a man between 18 and 35 years old who had mild COVID-19 (a few samples of this study predate the infection). Cell type and time point are not known. CDR3 DNA sequence: TGCGCCAGCAGCATTTCGGACAAAAACATTCAGTACTTC. Encoded protein: CASSISDKNIQYF.